The rows below give T cell receptor beta chains drawn from one sample of a study of blood T cell repertoires in COVID-19. Some clones are missing from TCRdb's copy, which holds only in-frame ones; the method was immunoSEQ multiplex PCR. This table has about 330,000 clones, about 86% appearing once. Source material: peripheral blood. The receptors here all came from a woman aged 45-65 years with acute or convalescent COVID-19. Both conserved end residues are part of each CDR3. The order of the fields is CDR3 protein, CDR3 DNA, D gene, V gene, J gene, clone size. D genes are given only for firm matches. The size of a clone is reported for some rows only, either as once, few or many, or as a class for expanded clones.

CDR3 protein: CASKTGWDSNQPQHF
CDR3 DNA: TGTGCCAGCAAGACGGGATGGGATAGCAATCAGCCCCAGCATTTT
D gene: NA
V gene: TRBV21-1
J gene: TRBJ1-5
clone size: NA

CDR3 protein: CASSFRAEETQYF
CDR3 DNA: TGTGCCAGCAGCTTTAGAGCTGAGGAGACCCAGTACTTC
D gene: NA
V gene: TRBV5-4
J gene: TRBJ2-5
clone size: NA

CDR3 protein: CASGAGLSGNTIYF
CDR3 DNA: TGTGCCAGCGGCGCGGGGCTCTCTGGAAACACCATATATTTT
D gene: NA
V gene: TRBV6-5
J gene: TRBJ1-3
clone size: NA

CDR3 protein: CASTPRDRGGEQFF
CDR3 DNA: TGTGCCAGCACCCCTCGGGACAGGGGGGGGGAGCAGTTCTTC
D gene: TRBD1
V gene: TRBV5-4
J gene: TRBJ2-1
clone size: NA

CDR3 protein: CASSFWPDTTEAFF
CDR3 DNA: TGTGCCAGCAGCTTCTGGCCGGACACCACTGAAGCTTTCTTT
D gene: NA
V gene: TRBV7-9
J gene: TRBJ1-1
clone size: NA

CDR3 protein: CASSITGGYRETQYF
CDR3 DNA: TGTGCCAGCAGCATAACAGGGGGCTATAGGGAGACCCAGTACTTC
D gene: TRBD1
V gene: TRBV7-9
J gene: TRBJ2-5
clone size: NA

CDR3 protein: CASSLTSPQDTQYF
CDR3 DNA: TGTGCCAGCAGCCTGACTAGCCCCCAAGATACGCAGTATTTT
D gene: TRBD2
V gene: TRBV3-1/TRBV3-2
J gene: TRBJ2-3
clone size: NA

CDR3 protein: CASSITGANTEAFF
CDR3 DNA: TGTGCCAGTAGTATAACAGGGGCGAACACTGAAGCTTTCTTT
D gene: TRBD1
V gene: TRBV19
J gene: TRBJ1-1
clone size: once

CDR3 protein: CASSLDPYQETQYF
CDR3 DNA: TGTGCCAGCAGCTTGGATCCGTACCAAGAGACCCAGTACTTC
D gene: NA
V gene: TRBV5-5
J gene: TRBJ2-5
clone size: NA

CDR3 protein: CASRAQGYTGELFF
CDR3 DNA: TGCGCCAGCAGGGCACAGGGGTACACCGGGGAGCTGTTTTTT
D gene: TRBD1
V gene: TRBV10-1
J gene: TRBJ2-2
clone size: NA

CDR3 protein: CASSYPTGRALEQYF
CDR3 DNA: TGTGCCAGCAGTTACCCCACGGGCAGGGCGCTCGAGCAGTACTTC
D gene: NA
V gene: TRBV6-2/TRBV6-3
J gene: TRBJ2-7
clone size: few

CDR3 protein: CAMAPTTGELFF
CDR3 DNA: TGTGCCATGGCTCCAACCACCGGGGAGCTGTTTTTT
D gene: NA
V gene: TRBV10-3
J gene: TRBJ2-2
clone size: NA

CDR3 protein: CASSQVPGEYYGYTF
CDR3 DNA: TGTGCCAGCAGCCAAGTTCCAGGGGAGTACTATGGCTACACCTTC
D gene: NA
V gene: TRBV3-1/TRBV3-2
J gene: TRBJ1-2
clone size: NA

CDR3 protein: CASRVTGDYGYTF
CDR3 DNA: TGTGCCAGCAGAGTGACAGGGGACTATGGCTACACCTTC
D gene: TRBD1
V gene: TRBV5-5
J gene: TRBJ1-2
clone size: few

CDR3 protein: CASSLRVTGDTEAFF
CDR3 DNA: TGTGCCAGCAGTTTACGCGTCACAGGTGACACTGAAGCTTTCTTT
D gene: NA
V gene: TRBV27
J gene: TRBJ1-1
clone size: NA

CDR3 protein: CASTLWDSEKLFF
CDR3 DNA: TGTGCCAGCACCTTATGGGACAGTGAAAAACTGTTTTTT
D gene: TRBD1
V gene: TRBV5-8
J gene: TRBJ1-4
clone size: NA

CDR3 protein: CASSPNGGDIETQYF
CDR3 DNA: TGTGCCAGCAGCCCGAACGGGGGGGACATAGAGACCCAGTACTTC
D gene: TRBD2
V gene: TRBV9
J gene: TRBJ2-5
clone size: few

CDR3 protein: CASSFSEDRLRDSPLHF
CDR3 DNA: TGTGCCAGCAGCTTTTCCGAGGATCGTCTGCGAGATTCACCCCTCCACTTT
D gene: NA
V gene: TRBV7-9
J gene: TRBJ1-6
clone size: NA

CDR3 protein: CASSNTGFEGYTF
CDR3 DNA: TGTGCCAGCAGCAATACAGGCTTTGAGGGCTACACCTTC
D gene: NA
V gene: TRBV21-1
J gene: TRBJ1-2
clone size: NA

CDR3 protein: CASSTGTGAFFGYTF
CDR3 DNA: TGTGCCAGCAGCACCGGGACAGGGGCCTTTTTTGGCTACACCTTC
D gene: TRBD1
V gene: TRBV28
J gene: TRBJ1-2
clone size: NA

CDR3 protein: CASSPGGYNTEAFF
CDR3 DNA: TGTGCCAGCAGCCCTGGGGGGTATAACACTGAAGCTTTCTTT
D gene: NA
V gene: TRBV7-2
J gene: TRBJ1-1
clone size: NA

CDR3 protein: CASSVGTSGRPGEQYF
CDR3 DNA: TGTGCCAGCAGCGTAGGGACTAGCGGGAGGCCGGGGGAGCAGTACTTC
D gene: TRBD2
V gene: TRBV9
J gene: TRBJ2-7
clone size: NA

CDR3 protein: CASSETGYGYTF
CDR3 DNA: TGTGCCAGCAGTGAGACAGGGTACGGCTACACCTTC
D gene: TRBD1
V gene: TRBV2
J gene: TRBJ1-2
clone size: NA

CDR3 protein: CASRGQGAGAFF
CDR3 DNA: TGTGCCAGCAGGGGACAGGGGGCGGGAGCTTTCTTT
D gene: TRBD1
V gene: TRBV6-5
J gene: TRBJ1-1
clone size: NA

CDR3 protein: CASSLGRDRTGYTF
CDR3 DNA: TGTGCCAGCAGCCTAGGCCGGGACAGAACCGGCTACACCTTC
D gene: TRBD1
V gene: TRBV3-1/TRBV3-2
J gene: TRBJ1-2
clone size: NA

CDR3 protein: CSVWSRIGETQYF
CDR3 DNA: TGCAGCGTTTGGAGCCGCATTGGGGAGACCCAGTACTTC
D gene: NA
V gene: TRBV29-1
J gene: TRBJ2-5
clone size: few

CDR3 protein: CASSPTSGKDEQFF
CDR3 DNA: TGTGCCAGCAGCCCTACTAGCGGGAAAGATGAGCAGTTCTTC
D gene: TRBD2
V gene: TRBV7-2
J gene: TRBJ2-1
clone size: NA

CDR3 protein: CASSLGMGGNTEAFF
CDR3 DNA: TGCGCCAGCAGCTTGGGGATGGGGGGTAACACTGAAGCTTTCTTT
D gene: NA
V gene: TRBV5-1
J gene: TRBJ1-1
clone size: NA

CDR3 protein: CASSLARRRPNQPQHF
CDR3 DNA: TGTGCCAGCAGCTTGGCCCGGCGCAGGCCGAATCAGCCCCAGCATTTT
D gene: NA
V gene: TRBV5-6
J gene: TRBJ1-5
clone size: once

CDR3 protein: CASSVGSGSSGDDEQFF
CDR3 DNA: TGCGCCAGCTCCGTGGGTAGCGGGTCCTCTGGTGACGATGAGCAGTTCTTC
D gene: TRBD2
V gene: TRBV5-1
J gene: TRBJ2-1
clone size: NA

CDR3 protein: CASSLNRVASGNTIYF
CDR3 DNA: TGTGCCAGTAGTTTAAACAGGGTGGCATCTGGAAACACCATATATTTT
D gene: NA
V gene: TRBV19
J gene: TRBJ1-3
clone size: NA

CDR3 protein: CASSSRQEPYGYTF
CDR3 DNA: TGTGCCAGCAGCTCCCGACAGGAACCCTATGGCTACACCTTC
D gene: NA
V gene: TRBV3-1/TRBV3-2
J gene: TRBJ1-2
clone size: NA

CDR3 protein: CASRMGRDGELFF
CDR3 DNA: TGTGCCAGCAGGATGGGGCGGGACGGGGAGCTGTTTTTT
D gene: NA
V gene: TRBV7-2
J gene: TRBJ2-2
clone size: NA

CDR3 protein: CASSPPGQASLIQETQYF
CDR3 DNA: TGTGCCAGCTCACCACCGGGACAGGCCTCTCTCATCCAAGAGACCCAGTACTTC
D gene: TRBD1
V gene: TRBV18
J gene: TRBJ2-5
clone size: NA

CDR3 protein: CASSRGTSGSVVTGELFF
CDR3 DNA: TGTGCCAGCAGCCGAGGGACTAGCGGGAGCGTGGTCACCGGGGAGCTGTTTTTT
D gene: TRBD2
V gene: TRBV6-6
J gene: TRBJ2-2
clone size: NA

CDR3 protein: CASSLEVGDTQYF
CDR3 DNA: TGTGCCAGCAGCTTAGAAGTCGGAGATACGCAGTATTTT
D gene: NA
V gene: TRBV7-2
J gene: TRBJ2-3
clone size: few

CDR3 protein: CASTRDRQNSPLHF
CDR3 DNA: TGCGCCAGCACCAGGGACAGGCAAAATTCACCCCTCCACTTT
D gene: TRBD1
V gene: TRBV5-1
J gene: TRBJ1-6
clone size: NA

CDR3 protein: CASSLGLAEADEQFF
CDR3 DNA: TGTGCCAGCAGCTTAGGGCTAGCGGAGGCCGATGAGCAGTTCTTC
D gene: TRBD2
V gene: TRBV7-2
J gene: TRBJ2-1
clone size: NA

CDR3 protein: CATSRRLNTDTQYF
CDR3 DNA: TGTGCCACCAGCAGGCGACTAAACACAGATACGCAGTATTTT
D gene: NA
V gene: TRBV15
J gene: TRBJ2-3
clone size: NA

CDR3 protein: CASSLEGAGGKRQYF
CDR3 DNA: TGTGCCAGCAGCTTAGAGGGGGCTGGAGGGAAAAGGCAGTATTTT
D gene: NA
V gene: TRBV7-9
J gene: TRBJ2-3
clone size: NA

CDR3 protein: CASTYTGGKDEAFF
CDR3 DNA: TGTGCCAGCACCTACACAGGGGGAAAGGACGAAGCTTTCTTT
D gene: TRBD1
V gene: TRBV7-9
J gene: TRBJ1-1
clone size: NA

CDR3 protein: CASSELLAVSYEQYF
CDR3 DNA: TGTGCCAGCAGTGAACTGCTAGCCGTTTCCTACGAGCAGTACTTC
D gene: NA
V gene: TRBV2
J gene: TRBJ2-7
clone size: NA

CDR3 protein: CATSEAGLAGGSLYNEQFF
CDR3 DNA: TGTGCCACCAGTGAGGCGGGGCTAGCGGGGGGAAGCCTCTACAATGAGCAGTTCTTC
D gene: TRBD2
V gene: TRBV24-1
J gene: TRBJ2-1
clone size: NA

CDR3 protein: CASSYEGGLNQPQHF
CDR3 DNA: TGTGCCAGCAGTTACGAAGGGGGCCTCAATCAGCCCCAGCATTTT
D gene: TRBD1
V gene: TRBV6-2/TRBV6-3
J gene: TRBJ1-5
clone size: NA

CDR3 protein: CASSFSGHHTDTQYF
CDR3 DNA: TGCGCCAGCAGCTTCTCCGGTCACCACACAGATACGCAGTATTTT
D gene: NA
V gene: TRBV5-1
J gene: TRBJ2-3
clone size: NA

CDR3 protein: CASSQDPTGVTEAFF
CDR3 DNA: TGCGCCAGCAGCCAAGATCCGACAGGGGTGACTGAAGCTTTCTTT
D gene: TRBD1
V gene: TRBV4-3
J gene: TRBJ1-1
clone size: NA